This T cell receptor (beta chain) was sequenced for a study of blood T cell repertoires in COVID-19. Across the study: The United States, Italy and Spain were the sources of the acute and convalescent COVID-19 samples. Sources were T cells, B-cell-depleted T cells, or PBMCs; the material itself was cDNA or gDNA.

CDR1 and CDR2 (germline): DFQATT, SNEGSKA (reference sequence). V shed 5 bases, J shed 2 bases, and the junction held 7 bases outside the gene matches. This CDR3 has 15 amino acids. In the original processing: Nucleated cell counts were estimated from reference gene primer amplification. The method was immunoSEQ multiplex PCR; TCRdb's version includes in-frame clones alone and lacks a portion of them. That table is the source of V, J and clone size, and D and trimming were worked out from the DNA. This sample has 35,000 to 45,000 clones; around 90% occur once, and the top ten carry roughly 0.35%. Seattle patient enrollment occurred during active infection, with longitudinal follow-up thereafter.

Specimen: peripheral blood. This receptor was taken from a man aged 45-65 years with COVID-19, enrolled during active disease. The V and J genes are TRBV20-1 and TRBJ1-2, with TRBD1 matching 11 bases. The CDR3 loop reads CSARGQGAINYGYTF. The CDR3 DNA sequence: TGCAGTGCTCGTGGACAGGGGGCGATAAACTATGGCTACACCTTC.